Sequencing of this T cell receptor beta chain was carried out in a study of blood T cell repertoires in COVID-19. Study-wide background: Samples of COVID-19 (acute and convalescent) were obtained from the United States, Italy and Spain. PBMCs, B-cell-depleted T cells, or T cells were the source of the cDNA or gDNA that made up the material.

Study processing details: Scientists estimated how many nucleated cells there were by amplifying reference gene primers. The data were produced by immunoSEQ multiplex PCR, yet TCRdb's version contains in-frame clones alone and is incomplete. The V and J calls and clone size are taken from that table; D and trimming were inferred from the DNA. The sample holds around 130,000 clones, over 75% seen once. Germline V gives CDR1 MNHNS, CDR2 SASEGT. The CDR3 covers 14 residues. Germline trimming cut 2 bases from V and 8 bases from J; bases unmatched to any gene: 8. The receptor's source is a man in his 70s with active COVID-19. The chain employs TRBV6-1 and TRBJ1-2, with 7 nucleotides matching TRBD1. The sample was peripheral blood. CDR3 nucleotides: TGTGCCAGCAGTGAACGTCGTGAAGGGGGCGGCTACACCTTC. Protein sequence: CASSERREGGGYTF.